These T cell receptor beta chains were read from a single sample in a study of blood T cell repertoires in COVID-19. Some clones are missing from TCRdb's copy, which holds only in-frame ones; the method was immunoSEQ multiplex PCR. Found here are some 29,000 clones, 80% to 90% of them singletons; the top ten hold around 30%. The material sequenced was peripheral blood. The receptor source for this set is a woman aged 80 or over with COVID-19, enrolled during active disease. Both conserved end residues are part of each CDR3. Size values are once, few and many counts, or a class for expanded clones, and some rows have none.

TRBV15	few	TRBJ1-2	CATSRDRGNYGYTF
TRBV5-4	-	TRBJ2-5	CASSLELIQETQYF
TRBV30	once	TRBJ1-5	CASAEGSNQPQHF
TRBV18	once	TRBJ2-3	CASSPDFSSTDTQYF
TRBV19	-	TRBJ1-5	CASSKGQGLGNQPQHF
TRBV9	-	TRBJ1-4	CASSVAGGGGQEKLFF
TRBV27	once	TRBJ1-5	CASSLSFSQPQHF
TRBV19	-	TRBJ2-1	CASSIFGRGPPGGYNEQFF
TRBV27	few	TRBJ2-7	CASSLGRGASYEQYF
TRBV4-2	once	TRBJ2-5	CASSQYDRAETQYF
TRBV7-3	-	TRBJ1-2	CASSSSSRDRGQVYGYTF
TRBV7-6	-	TRBJ2-7	CASSLPPAGGGYEQYF
TRBV5-4	few	TRBJ1-2	CASSWGGTDLAYGYTF
TRBV10-1	-	TRBJ2-2	CASSEPTAAGVTGELFF
TRBV5-1	-	TRBJ2-2	CASSPSTGRTGELFF
TRBV14	-	TRBJ1-1	CASSQDRGRGAMAPEAFF
TRBV19	-	TRBJ1-6	CASRPGQGYSPLHF
TRBV7-2	-	TRBJ2-2	CASSYPSGAPNTGELFF
TRBV3-1/TRBV3-2	-	TRBJ2-5	CASSQGIGGGDQETQYF